This T cell receptor (beta chain) derives from a study of T cells in Graves' hyperthyroidism and ophthalmopathy. This clonotype has more than one count but fewer than ten. Its antigen is unknown. Study conclusions and caveats: Ophthalmopathy onset followed model prediction by a median about 6.5 months.

TCR beta CDR3 regions were amplified from RNA transcripts. HTBI primers were used for first-round RT-PCR of the TCR CDR3. Via MiXCR, TCRdb re-called the multiplex PCR reads, giving one row per CDR3 protein. The data contain a few hundred thousand distinct CDR3 sequences, about 18% of them singletons. The study left out patients who had uncontrolled infection, other autoimmune disease, pregnancy or lactation. Diagnostic assessment was based on clinical symptoms, serum thyroxine and TRAb, thyroid ultrasound and orbital computed tomography. PBMCs were collected from a 10 ml volume of fresh peripheral blood. What was sequenced was blood. The TCR originated in a man aged 18 to 29 with Graves' ophthalmopathy.

The CDR3 DNA is TGTGCCACCAGCAGAGATGGGGACGCCGATAAGGAGCAGTACTTC. This sequence encodes CATSRDGDADKEQYF. The V call is TRBV15, the J call TRBJ2-7, with D perhaps TRBD1 or TRBD2 (5 bases each). The ends were cut back, 0 bases at V and 7 bases at J, with 16 bases in the middle. Germline CDR1 is LNHNV and CDR2 is YYDKDF (reference sequence). The length of the CDR3 is 15 residues.